Shown below are 20 T cell receptor beta chains from a single sample sequenced in a study of T cell responses to AZD1222 COVID-19 vaccine. The protocol was immunoSEQ multiplex PCR, while the TCRdb copy is restricted to in-frame clones and leaves out a portion. The sample lists 100,000 to 150,000 clones; more than 90% were seen once. Sample: peripheral blood, taken on day 0 of AZD1222 vaccination. These receptor sequences come from an adult in good health.

The genes are TRBV5-4 and TRBJ1-3; TRBD1 is a possible D gene (5 bases). This CDR3 region has 15 residues. Trimming stripped 7 bases from V and 0 bases from J, with 14 bases between. Germline CDR1 is SGHNT and CDR2 is YYREEE (reference sequence). The CDR3 region is CASGLHGTSGNTIYF. The CDR3 nucleotides read TGTGCCAGCGGCCTCCACGGGACCTCTGGAAACACCATATATTTT.

The chain carries TRBV18 and TRBJ1-4; D is undetermined. Between the trimmed V and J ends, which lost 6 bases and 13 bases, there was a span of 15 bases. The CDR3 totals 12 residues. Germline assignment: CDR1 KGHSH and CDR2 LQKENI. The CDR3 DNA follows: TGTGCCAGCTCCCCGGTCGGGGAGGCACTGTTTTTT. Translating it yields CASSPVGEALFF. Full variable domain (remainder filled in from reference TRBV18 and TRBJ1-4): NAGVMQNPRHLVRRRGQEARLRCSPMKGHSHVYWYRQLPEEGLKFMVYLQKENIIDESGMPKERFSAEFPKEGPSILRIQQVVRGDSAAYFCASSPVGEALFFGSGTQLSVL.

The rearrangement joins TRBV9 to TRBJ2-5; 10 bases agree with TRBD2. J was trimmed by 4 bases and V by 3 bases; bases with no gene match: 15. CDR1 and CDR2 from the germline V gene are SGDLS and YYNGEE. This CDR3 comprises 18 residues. CDR3 loop: CASSAPQERGGLGETQYF. CDR3 DNA sequence: TGTGCCAGCAGCGCCCCCCAGGAGCGGGGGGGCCTCGGAGAGACCCAGTACTTC.

This chain connects TRBV28 to TRBJ1-2; 7 positions match TRBD1. CDR1 MDHEN and CDR2 SYDVKM come from the germline V gene. The CDR3 consists of 13 residues. With 8 bases clipped from V and 1 base from J, the junction kept 4 bases outside the gene matches. CDR3 sequence reads: CASRTGLNYGYTF. In DNA form, the CDR3 reads TGTGCCAGCCGGACAGGCCTTAACTATGGCTACACCTTC.

This clone has just a few counts. The chain joins TRBV7-6 to TRBJ1-5; 7 bases are shared with TRBD1. The trim removed 5 bases at V and 4 bases at J, leaving 11 bases unmatched. The CDR3 sequence is 16 residues long. Germline-derived CDR1 and CDR2 are SGHVS and FNYEAQ. The CDR3 is CASSPGQATPNQPQHF. CDR3 DNA sequence: TGTGCCAGCAGCCCAGGACAGGCGACACCGAATCAGCCCCAGCATTTT.

J is TRBJ1-5 and V is TRBV5-6, with unresolved D. This CDR3 has 15 amino acids. Trimming took off 0 bases at V and 0 bases at J, with 7 bases between the two ends. Germline V lookup: CDR1 SGHDT, CDR2 YYEEEE. In DNA form, the CDR3 reads TGTGCCAGCAGCTTGGGCAGTTATAGCAATCAGCCCCAGCATTTT. It translates to CASSLGSYSNQPQHF.

The J gene is TRBJ1-6, the V gene TRBV6-2 or TRBV6-3, with 9 bases aligning to TRBD1. The germline V gene has CDR1 MNHEY and CDR2 SVGEGT. CDR3 length: 14 amino acids. Trimming removed 6 bases from V and 7 bases from J; junction bases left unmatched: 4. The CDR3: CASSRTGENSPLHF. As DNA, the CDR3 is TGTGCCAGCAGCCGGACAGGGGAAAATTCACCCCTCCACTTT.

This clone has just a few counts. The V and J genes are TRBV5-4 and TRBJ2-2; no reliable D call. The ends were cut back, 1 base at V and 3 bases at J, with 13 bases in the middle. CDR1 is SGHNT, CDR2 YYREEE, per germline (reference sequence). The CDR3 is 16 residues long. The CDR3 region has the DNA TGTGCCAGCAGCTTGCTCGGTGGTGGGGACACCGGGGAGCTGTTTTTT. This sequence encodes CASSLLGGGDTGELFF.

This clone was detected only once. The V gene is TRBV9, the J gene TRBJ1-5; no reliable D call. The CDR3 is 14 residues long. Per germline, CDR1 SGDLS and CDR2 YYNGEE. V lost 8 bases and J 0 bases, leaving 12 bases between the germline ends. Here the CDR3 reads CASNMGFSNQPQHF. The CDR3 DNA follows: TGTGCCAGTAATATGGGATTTAGCAATCAGCCCCAGCATTTT.

The chain employs TRBV27 and TRBJ1-2; tentatively, D is TRBD1 (5 bases). This CDR3 region has 14 residues. With 0 bases removed from V and 4 bases from J, the gap between germline ends came to 9 bases. Per the germline V gene, CDR1 is MNHEY and CDR2 is SMNVEV (reference sequence). The CDR3 loop is CASSLSGGGYGYTF. In DNA, the CDR3 is TGTGCCAGCAGTTTATCGGGCGGGGGCTATGGCTACACCTTC.

The chain combines TRBV30 with TRBJ1-2; TRBD1 is a possible D gene (5 bases). V shed 3 bases and J shed 2 bases, with 16 bases lying between them. Germline CDR1 reads GTSNPN; CDR2 reads SVGIG (reference sequence). The CDR3 consists of 15 residues. For the CDR3, the DNA is TGTGCCTGGAGCCGACAGCTGCCAGGCAACTATGGCTACACCTTC. It codes for CAWSRQLPGNYGYTF.

The chain combines TRBV6-2 or TRBV6-3 with TRBJ2-7; TRBD1 might be the D (6 bases). V lost 6 bases, J lost 3 bases, and 12 bases lay in between. The CDR3 loop spans 13 amino acids. Germline CDR1 and CDR2: MNHEY and SVGEGT. This CDR3 is CASSRQAFYEQYF. The CDR3 DNA is TGTGCCAGCAGCCGACAGGCGTTCTACGAGCAGTACTTC.

This clone was seen once. The genes are TRBV29-1 and TRBJ2-5; 8 bases align to TRBD2. Germline lookup yields CDR1 SQVTM and CDR2 ANQGSEA. The junction had 2 bases not matched to a gene; V was cut back by 7 bases and J by 1 base. The CDR3 runs 12 residues. The CDR3: CSAGGVQETQYF. The CDR3 coding sequence is TGCAGCGCCGGGGGGGTCCAAGAGACCCAGTACTTC.

V gene TRBV7-9 combines with J gene TRBJ1-3; D not resolved. This CDR3 contains 11 residues. Germline V lookup: CDR1 SEHNR, CDR2 FQNEAQ (reference sequence). With 8 bases removed from V and 4 bases from J, the gap between germline ends came to 6 bases. The CDR3 nucleotides read TGTGCCAGCGCGACCGGAAACACCATATATTTT. It codes for CASATGNTIYF.

This chain links TRBV7-8 with TRBJ2-7; D is ambiguous. The V and J ends lost 1 base and 7 bases respectively, with 11 bases between them. Germline CDR1 SGHVS, CDR2 FQNEAQ. The CDR3 is 13 amino acids. Written as DNA, the CDR3 is TGTGCCAGCAGCTTAGACTGGATAGGAGAGCAGTACTTC. Its translation: CASSLDWIGEQYF.

This rearrangement joins TRBV28 to TRBJ2-7, with TRBD1 identical over 10 bases. The length of the CDR3 is 16 residues. J lost 3 bases, V lost 5 bases, and 10 bases had no gene match. Germline V gene data show CDR1 as MDHEN and CDR2 as SYDVKM. CDR3 in amino acids: CASSPTRTGGGYEQYF. DNA for the CDR3: TGTGCCAGCAGTCCAACAAGGACAGGGGGAGGCTACGAGCAGTACTTC.

The rearrangement joins TRBV7-9 to TRBJ2-7, with D perhaps being TRBD1 or TRBD2 (6 bases each). The CDR3 spans 16 residues. Trimming left V 0 bases short and J 4 bases short, with 16 bases between. The germline V gene has CDR1 SEHNR and CDR2 FQNEAQ (reference sequence). The CDR3 region has the DNA TGTGCCAGCAGCTTAGCGGGACCAACAGGGACTTACGAGCAGTACTTC. Translating it yields CASSLAGPTGTYEQYF.

This clone was observed a single time. This rearrangement joins TRBV12-3 or TRBV12-4 to TRBJ1-5, with D possibly matching TRBD1 (5 bases). The length of the CDR3 is 12 residues. V lost 4 bases to trimming and J lost 7 bases, with 8 bases between them. The DNA for the CDR3 is TGTGCCAGCAGTTCAGGGATCCAGCCCCAGCATTTT. Translation: CASSSGIQPQHF.

The rearrangement links TRBV6-1 to TRBJ1-5; the D gene is possibly TRBD1 (5 bases). Deletions cut 3 bases from V and 6 bases from J, with 18 bases between. Per the germline V gene, CDR1 is MNHNS and CDR2 is SASEGT. The CDR3 totals 16 residues. For the CDR3, the DNA is TGTGCCAGCAGTGAGGTCGGGACGGGGTCTATTCAGCCCCAGCATTTT. Its protein is CASSEVGTGSIQPQHF.

In this sample, this clone turned up once. The gene calls are TRBV19 and TRBJ1-5; a possible D gene is TRBD1 (5 bases). Germline V gives CDR1 LNHDA, CDR2 SQIVND (reference sequence). The CDR3 is 14 amino acids. V lost 4 bases, J lost 4 bases, and 11 bases lay in between. CDR3 bases: TGTGCCAGTAGTACACTCCAGGGTAATCAGCCCCAGCATTTT. As protein: CASSTLQGNQPQHF.